These 26 T cell receptor beta chains came from one sample sequenced in a study of OX40 agonist ivuxolimab in advanced cancers. The table came from immunoSEQ multiplex PCR; TCRdb's copy has only in-frame clones and leaves some out. This table holds more than 40,000 clones, roughly nine tenths found once. The sequenced sample was CD4+ or CD8+ T cells sorted from blood, obtained in a trial of the OX40 agonist ivuxolimab. The receptor source for this set is an adult with an advanced solid tumor such as melanoma, head and neck, liver or kidney cancer.

The chain is built from TRBV2 and TRBJ1-1; D is ambiguous. CDR1 is SNHLY and CDR2 is FYNNEI in the germline V gene. This CDR3 has 15 residues. V was trimmed by 3 bases and J by 0 bases, leaving 11 bases between them. DNA for the CDR3: TGTGCCAGCAGTGACGGCCCGGGAATGAACACTGAAGCTTTCTTT. Its protein product is CASSDGPGMNTEAFF. Based on the CDR3 plus reference TRBV2 and TRBJ1-1, the full variable domain is EPEVTQTPSHQVTQMGQEVILRCVPISNHLYFYWYRQILGQKVEFLVSFYNNEISEKSEIFDDQFSVERPDGSNFTLKIRSTKLEDSAMYFCASSDGPGMNTEAFFGQGTRLTVV.

The V and J genes are TRBV4-3 and TRBJ2-3; tentative D call: TRBD2 (6 bases). This CDR3 spans 14 amino acids. Trimming took 1 base from V and 1 from J, leaving 6 bases between them. Germline V gene lookup returns CDR1 LGHNA and CDR2 YSLEER. The CDR3 DNA reads as TGCGCCAGCAGCCAAGTAGCGGGCACAGATACGCAGTATTTT. Translating it yields CASSQVAGTDTQYF.

This clone appeared a single time. This rearrangement joins TRBV27 to TRBJ2-7; 10 positions match TRBD1. CDR3 length equals 14 residues. Germline trimming cut 5 bases from V and 3 bases from J; bases unmatched to any gene: 4. The germline gives CDR1 MNHEY, CDR2 SMNVEV (reference sequence). CDR3 region: CASSVGQGGYEQYF. The DNA for the CDR3 is TGTGCCAGCAGTGTCGGACAGGGGGGCTACGAGCAGTACTTC.

The chain has TRBV6-5 and TRBJ2-7; D unresolved. Trimming stripped 0 bases from V and 6 bases from J, with 15 bases between. The CDR3 totals 15 residues. Germline CDR1 reads MNHEY; CDR2 reads SVGAGI. The CDR3 protein is CASSYSTGPVSEQYF. The CDR3 nucleotides are TGTGCCAGCAGTTACTCGACGGGTCCTGTCTCCGAGCAGTACTTC.

This sequence joins TRBV11-3 and TRBJ1-1; D call uncertain. Trimming stripped 5 bases from V and 2 bases from J, with 9 bases between. Germline-derived CDR1 and CDR2 are SGHNT and YENEEA. The CDR3 sequence is 13 residues long. In DNA, the CDR3 is TGTGCCAGCAGCCCTACACCAAACACTGAAGCTTTCTTT. Translated: CASSPTPNTEAFF.

The chain combines TRBV11-3 with TRBJ2-1; perhaps TRBD2 as D (5 bases). Trimming removed 5 bases at V and 5 bases at J, with 7 bases between. This CDR3 contains 12 residues. Germline V gives CDR1 SGHNT, CDR2 YENEEA. DNA for the CDR3: TGTGCCAGCAGCACTAGGCACAATGAGCAGTTCTTC. Its translation is CASSTRHNEQFF.

The J gene is TRBJ2-3, the V gene TRBV27; D is uncertain. This CDR3 contains 16 residues. V dropped 6 bases and J dropped 2 bases, with 18 bases sitting between them. Germline CDR1 reads MNHEY; CDR2 reads SMNVEV (reference sequence). The CDR3 sequence: CASRTFRTEATDTQYF. For the CDR3, the DNA is TGTGCCAGCAGAACCTTCAGGACCGAAGCCACAGATACGCAGTATTTT.

V gene TRBV4-3 combines with J gene TRBJ2-7, with 7 bases identical to TRBD1. The CDR3 totals 19 residues. The junction had 15 bases not matched to a gene; V was cut back by 0 bases and J by 1 base. Germline V gene sequence: CDR1 LGHNA, CDR2 YSLEER. The CDR3 here is CASSQEVEGAASRSYEQYF. In DNA form, the CDR3 reads TGCGCCAGCAGCCAAGAGGTCGAGGGGGCAGCTAGCCGGTCCTACGAGCAGTACTTC.

The J gene is TRBJ2-3, the V gene TRBV11-2; D gene unclear. Trimming took 3 bases from V and 4 from J, leaving 2 bases between them. Germline V gives CDR1 SGHAT, CDR2 FQNNGV. This CDR3 has 11 amino acids. This CDR3 reads CASSFADTQYF. CDR3 DNA: TGTGCCAGCAGCTTTGCAGATACGCAGTATTTT. The full variable domain, its missing parts supplied by reference TRBV11-2 and TRBJ2-3, is EAGVAQSPRYKIIEKRQSVAFWCNPISGHATLYWYQQILGQGPKLLIQFQNNGVVDDSQLPKDRFSAERLKGVDSTLKIQPAKLEDSAVYLCASSFADTQYFGPGTRLTVL.

The chain recombines TRBV27 with TRBJ2-3; TRBD1 matches 10 bases. The CDR3 contains 16 residues. The V gene's germline CDR1 is MNHEY and CDR2 SMNVEV (reference sequence). Trimming took 6 bases from V and 2 from J; bases not matched to a gene: 8. The CDR3 spells CASRLTGTGATDTQYF. The CDR3 region has the DNA TGTGCCAGCAGGTTGACCGGGACAGGGGCCACAGATACGCAGTATTTT.

The chain recombines TRBV4-2 with TRBJ2-2; TRBD2 agrees at 7 bases. V gave up 1 base and J gave up 4 bases; unmatched junction bases: 15. The CDR3 is 19 residues long. Germline V gives CDR1 LGHNA, CDR2 YNFKEQ. This CDR3 reads CASSQGVLGLAVFTGELFF. The CDR3 DNA follows: TGTGCCAGCAGCCAAGGGGTTTTAGGGCTAGCGGTCTTCACCGGGGAGCTGTTTTTT.

This chain uses TRBV4-1 with TRBJ2-3; no clear D gene. CDR3 length: 11 amino acids. Trimming removed 0 bases from V and 8 bases from J, with 3 bases in between. Germline-derived CDR1 and CDR2 are MGHRA and YSYEKL. CDR3 coding DNA: TGCGCCAGCAGCCAAGACGCTACGCAGTATTTT. It yields the protein CASSQDATQYF.

This clone showed up just once. The V and J genes are TRBV5-1 and TRBJ1-4; D unresolved. The germline V gene has CDR1 SGHRS and CDR2 YFSETQ. This CDR3 is built from 16 residues. V lost 1 base to trimming and J lost 1 base, with 11 bases between them. CDR3 DNA: TGCGCCAGCAGCTTGAATGAGGGCGGAACTAATGAAAAACTGTTTTTT. Its translation: CASSLNEGGTNEKLFF.

The V and J genes are TRBV2 and TRBJ1-5; 7 positions match TRBD1. Trimming removed 6 bases from V and 5 bases from J; junction bases left unmatched: 7. The CDR3 sequence is 14 residues long. CDR1 and CDR2 from the germline V gene are SNHLY and FYNNEI. The CDR3 coding sequence is TGTGCCAGCAGCGGGGACAGTTCCGATCAGCCCCAGCATTTT. Translating gives CASSGDSSDQPQHF.

The J gene is TRBJ2-2, the V gene TRBV30, with TRBD2 as a possible D gene (5 bases). The CDR3 spans 15 residues. Germline CDR1 GTSNPN, CDR2 SVGIG (reference sequence). V was pared by 0 bases and J by 0 bases, with 8 bases between. Here the CDR3 reads CAWSVGITNTGELFF. The CDR3 DNA follows: TGTGCCTGGAGTGTCGGGATTACGAACACCGGGGAGCTGTTTTTT.

The chain has TRBV27 and TRBJ2-1; 10 bases align to TRBD2. J gave up 7 bases and V 5 bases, and 8 bases lay outside the gene matches. This CDR3 spans 15 amino acids. From germline, CDR1 is MNHEY and CDR2 SMNVEV (reference sequence). CDR3 protein: CASSPLAGVQNEQFF. CDR3 DNA sequence: TGTGCCAGCAGTCCCCTAGCGGGAGTTCAGAATGAGCAGTTCTTC.

The chain joins TRBV6-5 to TRBJ1-2; D may be TRBD1 (5 bases). V was cut by 5 bases and J by 4 bases, with 14 bases left in between. Germline loops: CDR1 MNHEY, CDR2 SVGAGI. This CDR3 contains 14 residues. For the CDR3, the DNA is TGTGCCAGCAGTATGGTGGGGCTTGGCTATGGCTACACCTTC. It specifies CASSMVGLGYGYTF.

The chain employs TRBV19 and TRBJ2-7; D gene ambiguous. Trimming stripped 3 bases from V and 6 bases from J, with 12 bases between. The CDR3 contains 13 residues. Germline CDR1 reads LNHDA; CDR2 reads SQIVND (reference sequence). The CDR3 bases are TGTGCCAGTAGTATGGTCAGCGTGGGCGAGCAGTACTTC. This sequence encodes CASSMVSVGEQYF.

The chain joins TRBV7-9 to TRBJ2-3; 8 bases line up with TRBD2. Germline V gene sequence: CDR1 SEHNR, CDR2 FQNEAQ (reference sequence). J lost 0 bases, V lost 2 bases, and 1 base had no gene match. CDR3 length: 15 residues. The CDR3 loop is CASSLSGGSTDTQYF. In DNA, the CDR3 is TGTGCCAGCAGCTTAAGCGGGGGTAGCACAGATACGCAGTATTTT. Looking up the rest from reference TRBV7-9 and TRBJ2-3 gives the full variable domain: DTGVSQNPRHKITKRGQNVTFRCDPISEHNRLYWYRQTLGQGPEFLTYFQNEAQLEKSRLLSDRFSAERPKGSFSTLEIQRTEQGDSAMYLCASSLSGGSTDTQYFGPGTRLTVL.

This clone has only one observation. The J gene is TRBJ2-7, the V gene TRBV19; 9 bases are a match to TRBD1. CDR1 and CDR2 from the germline V gene are LNHDA and SQIVND (reference sequence). CDR3 length: 14 amino acids. With V trimmed by 5 bases and J by 4 bases, 6 bases remained unmatched. The CDR3 is CASSVWDREYEQYV. For the CDR3, the DNA is TGTGCCAGTAGTGTTTGGGACAGGGAATACGAGCAGTACGTC.

V and J are TRBV9 and TRBJ2-2; 10 positions agree with TRBD1. The CDR3 extends over 15 amino acids. After removal of 5 bases from V and 2 bases from J, the junction contained 3 bases not matched to a gene. Germline CDR1 and CDR2: SGDLS and YYNGEE. The CDR3 sequence is CASRRTGGNTGELFF. The CDR3 region has the DNA TGTGCCAGCAGGCGGACAGGGGGAAACACCGGGGAGCTGTTTTTT.

V and J are TRBV12-5 and TRBJ2-1; TRBD2 matches 8 bases. The CDR3 length is 15 residues. The V gene end was trimmed by 0 bases and the J gene end by 5 bases; junction bases not matched to a gene: 3. The germline V gene encodes CDR1 LGHNT and CDR2 FRNRAP. CDR3 DNA sequence: TGTGCTAGTGGTTTGGTAGGTAGCGGGGACAATGAGCAGTTCTTC. The encoded protein is CASGLVGSGDNEQFF. Supplemented by reference TRBV12-5 and TRBJ2-1, the full variable domain reads DARVTQTPRHKVTEMGQEVTMRCQPILGHNTVFWYRQTMMQGLELLAYFRNRAPLDDSGMPKDRFSAEMPDATLATLKIQPSEPRDSAVYFCASGLVGSGDNEQFFGPGTRLTVL.

This clone was seen just once. The rearrangement joins TRBV13 to TRBJ2-1; the D is unclear. The CDR3 totals 15 residues. The germline V and J ends were trimmed by 6 bases and 4 bases, with 16 bases remaining between them. Germline assignment: CDR1 PRHDT and CDR2 FYEKMQ (reference sequence). In DNA form, the CDR3 reads TGTGCCAGCAGAAGGTTACCAGGAGTTTACAATGAGCAGTTCTTC. Its translation is CASRRLPGVYNEQFF.

The rearrangement links TRBV4-1 to TRBJ2-7, with 7 bases fitting TRBD2. This CDR3 contains 19 residues. The germline CDR1 and CDR2 sequences are MGHRA and YSYEKL. Trimming at V came to 0 bases and at J to 0 bases, leaving 14 bases not matched to a gene. The DNA for the CDR3 is TGCGCCAGCAGCCAAGACCTTGGGCCCCTAGCGGCGAGCTCCTACGAGCAGTACTTC. Protein product: CASSQDLGPLAASSYEQYF.

The V gene is TRBV27, the J gene TRBJ2-7, with TRBD1 matching 8 bases. Losses at the gene ends were 2 bases for V and 2 bases for J; bases not matched to a gene: 5. The CDR3 has 15 amino acids. The germline V gene encodes CDR1 MNHEY and CDR2 SMNVEV (reference sequence). CDR3: CASSLIAGGTYEQYV. CDR3 coding DNA: TGTGCCAGCAGTTTAATCGCAGGGGGCACCTACGAGCAGTACGTC.

The rearrangement joins TRBV15 to TRBJ2-1; D is undetermined. Germline V CDR1 and CDR2: LNHNV, YYDKDF (reference sequence). Trimming stripped 6 bases from V and 9 bases from J, with 15 bases between. The CDR3 is made up of 13 amino acids. The CDR3 protein is CATSGTAVGEQFF. CDR3 bases: TGTGCCACCAGTGGAACTGCGGTGGGTGAGCAGTTCTTC.